The 12 T cell receptor beta chains below all came from one sample that was sequenced in a study of blood T cells in healthy people across ages. Then a second PCR, running roughly 7 to 11 cycles, was carried out with a sample-barcoded 5' primer and a J-beta primer mix. TCRdb fed the 5' RACE reads into MiXCR, producing one record per CDR3 protein. The sample has some 1.8 million distinct CDR3 sequences, roughly 43% seen once. The sample comprised blood. The receptors derive from a human donor in good health.

V is TRBV6-5 and J is TRBJ1-4; 9 bases align to TRBD1. This CDR3 contains 14 residues. Germline assignment: CDR1 MNHEY and CDR2 SVGAGI. V shed 2 bases and J 10 bases; nucleotides not matched to a gene: 5. The DNA of the CDR3 is TGTGCCAGCAGTTACGGGACAGGGCAGGGAAAACTGTTTTTT. Translation: CASSYGTGQGKLFF.

This clonotype has more than one count but fewer than ten. The chain has TRBV10-3 and TRBJ2-7; weak D call: TRBD2 (6 bases). The germline CDR1 and CDR2 sequences are ENHRY and SYGVKD. The germline V and J ends were trimmed by 4 bases and 7 bases, with 23 bases remaining between them. The CDR3 runs 16 residues. The CDR3 DNA is TGTGCCATCAGTGCTCCACTCCGGGACCGGACTATTGAGCAGTACTTC. It yields the protein CAISAPLRDRTIEQYF.

This chain links TRBV12-3 or TRBV12-4 with TRBJ1-5; no firm D call. V was trimmed by 3 bases and J by 0 bases, leaving 12 bases between them. CDR3 size: 16 residues. DNA of the CDR3: TGTGCCAGCAGTTTGAAGGGCTTTTATAGCAATCAGCCCCAGCATTTT. Its protein product is CASSLKGFYSNQPQHF.

A few counts support this clonotype. This chain connects TRBV4-3 to TRBJ2-5; D remains unclear. The V gene lost 0 bases and the J gene lost 0 bases, with 11 bases spanning the gap. This CDR3 region has 16 residues. Germline V CDR1 and CDR2: LGHNA, YSLEER. In DNA, the CDR3 is TGCGCCAGCAGCCAAGATCGCGACACCAACCAAGAGACCCAGTACTTC. Its translation: CASSQDRDTNQETQYF.

The chain joins TRBV9 to TRBJ2-1, with 12 nucleotides matching TRBD1. The CDR3 runs to 16 residues. V was pared by 0 bases and J by 6 bases, with 4 bases of the junction left unmatched. Germline V lookup: CDR1 SGDLS, CDR2 YYNGEE. CDR3 DNA sequence: TGTGCCAGCAGCGTAGGTATGGGACAGGGGGCCAATGAGCAGTTCTTC. It specifies CASSVGMGQGANEQFF.

The gene calls are TRBV20-1 and TRBJ2-3; the match to TRBD1 covers 7 bases. Looked up from germline, CDR1 is DFQATT and CDR2 is SNEGSKA (reference sequence). This CDR3 region has 18 residues. With 1 base clipped from V and 2 bases from J, the junction kept 15 bases outside the gene matches. Here the CDR3 reads CSARAIGPGQRYTDTQYF. Written as DNA, the CDR3 is TGCAGTGCTAGAGCAATTGGACCGGGACAGAGATACACAGATACGCAGTATTTT.

This chain connects TRBV4-1 to TRBJ2-7, with unresolved D. From germline, CDR1 is MGHRA and CDR2 YSYEKL. Trimming pared 4 bases from V and 6 bases from J, leaving 16 bases between. This CDR3 spans 14 amino acids. The CDR3 nucleotides are TGCGCCAGCAGCCGCACTGTGGCGTCAGGCGAGCAGTACTTC. As protein: CASSRTVASGEQYF.

To note about this clonotype: This may come from a read error, since a much larger clone is one base off. The CDR3 sequence is CTSSQGATGADTQYF. The CDR3 nucleotides read TGTACCAGCAGCCAAGGGGCCACAGGAGCAGATACGCAGTATTTT. The gene calls are TRBV4-2 and TRBJ2-3, with D possibly matching TRBD1 (5 bases). CDR1 and CDR2 from the germline V gene are LGHNA and YNFKEQ. This CDR3 is 15 amino acids long.

This clonotype was seen more than once but under ten times. The rearrangement joins TRBV9 to TRBJ2-7; 11 bases line up with TRBD2. TRBJ2-5 matches the DNA end more closely, so the J call is doubtful. This CDR3 spans 15 amino acids. The germline gives CDR1 SGDLS, CDR2 YYNGEE. CDR3 DNA sequence: TGTGCCAGCAGCGTTAGCGGGGGGGCTTGGGAGACCCAGTACTTC. Translated, it gives CASSVSGGAWETQYF.

The chain couples TRBV27 to TRBJ2-3; no definite D call. Germline CDR1 and CDR2: MNHEY and SMNVEV (reference sequence). This CDR3 is 14 amino acids long. V gave up 8 bases and J gave up 2 bases, with 14 bases separating them. As DNA, the CDR3 is TGTGCCAGCTCGGCTTACATCAACACAGATACGCAGTATTTT. It is translated as CASSAYINTDTQYF.

This clonotype was seen a few times. At one end, the junction sequence differs from germline, possibly due to a read error. J is TRBJ2-7 and V is TRBV5-4; 14 positions match TRBD2. Matching the DNA end better, TRBJ2-5 makes the J call doubtful. Looked up from germline, CDR1 is SGHNT and CDR2 is YYREEE (reference sequence). CDR3 length equals 18 residues. This CDR3 reads CACSLVGTSGGVEETQYF. In DNA, the CDR3 is TGTGCCTGCAGCTTGGTGGGGACTAGCGGGGGAGTCGAGGAGACCCAGTACTTC.

Remarks on this clonotype: The junction differs from germline at one of its ends, possibly a read error. The chain uses TRBV20-1 and TRBJ2-1; 8 bases fit TRBD1. Germline CDR1 DFQATT, CDR2 SNEGSKA (reference sequence). The CDR3 is 16 residues long. Here the CDR3 reads CSASGPNRGSYNGQFF. The CDR3 region has the DNA TGCAGTGCTAGCGGACCTAACAGGGGGTCCTACAATGGGCAGTTCTTC.